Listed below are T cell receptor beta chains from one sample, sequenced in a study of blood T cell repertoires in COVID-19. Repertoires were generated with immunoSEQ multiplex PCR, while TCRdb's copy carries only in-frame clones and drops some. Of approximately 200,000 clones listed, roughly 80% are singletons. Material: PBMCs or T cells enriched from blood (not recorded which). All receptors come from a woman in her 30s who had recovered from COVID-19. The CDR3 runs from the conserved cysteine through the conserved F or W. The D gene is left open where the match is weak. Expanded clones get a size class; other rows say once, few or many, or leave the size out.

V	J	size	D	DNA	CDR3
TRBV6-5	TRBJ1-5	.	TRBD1	TGTGCCAGCAGTCCCACAGGGGGCGGGGGGCAGCCCCAGCATTTT	CASSPTGGGGQPQHF
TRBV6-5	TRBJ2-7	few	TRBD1	TGTGCCAGCAGTTTTTTGGGACAGCAGACCTACGAGCAGTACTTC	CASSFLGQQTYEQYF
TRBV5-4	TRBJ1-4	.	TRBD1	TGTGCCAGCAGCCCTGGACAGGGGCCAACTAATGAAAAACTGTTTTTT	CASSPGQGPTNEKLFF
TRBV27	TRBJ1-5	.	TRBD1	TGTGCCAGCAGTCACGGACAGGGTCGCAATCAGCCCCAGCATTTT	CASSHGQGRNQPQHF
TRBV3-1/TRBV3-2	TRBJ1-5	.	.	TGTGCCAGCAGCCGGGGCAGGGGCAATCAGCCCCAGCATTTT	CASSRGRGNQPQHF
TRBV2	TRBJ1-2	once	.	TGTGCCAGCGCGAGGACAGCTTCACCCTATGGCTACACCTTC	CASARTASPYGYTF
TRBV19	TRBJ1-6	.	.	TGTGCCAGTAGTACCCTAAATTCACCCCTCCACTTT	CASSTLNSPLHF
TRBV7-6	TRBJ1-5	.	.	TGTGCCAGCAGCTTAGGGGGAGTCAGCAATCAGCCCCAGCATTTT	CASSLGGVSNQPQHF
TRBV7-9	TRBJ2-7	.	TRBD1	TGTGCCAGCAGCTCAGGGCAAGGGACAGAGTTCGACGAGCAGTACTTC	CASSSGQGTEFDEQYF
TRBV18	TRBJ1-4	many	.	TGTGCCAGCTCACCATCGGGGGGTGGTGAAAAACTGTTTTTT	CASSPSGGGEKLFF
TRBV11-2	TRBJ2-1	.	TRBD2	TGTGCCAGCAGCTTAGGGACTAGCGCAAACAATGAGCAGTTCTTC	CASSLGTSANNEQFF
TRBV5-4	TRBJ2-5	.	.	TGTGCCAGCAGCTTGGGCACTAGCCGGGTACAAGAGACCCAGTACTTC	CASSLGTSRVQETQYF
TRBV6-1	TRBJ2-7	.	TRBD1	TGTGCCAGCAGTGAATGGGTGGGACAGGTTGACTACGAGCAGTACTTC	CASSEWVGQVDYEQYF
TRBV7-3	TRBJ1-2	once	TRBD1	TGTGCCAGCAGCCCAGACAGGGTGAATGGCTACACCTTC	CASSPDRVNGYTF
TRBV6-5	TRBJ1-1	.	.	TGTGCCAGCAAAGATCCAGGGAACACTGAAGCTTTCTTT	CASKDPGNTEAFF
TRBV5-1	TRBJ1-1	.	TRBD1	TGCGCCAGCAGCCCCGGGACAGGGGTGAAGGGGTCTGAAGCTTTCTTT	CASSPGTGVKGSEAFF
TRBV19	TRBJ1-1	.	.	TGTGCCACCGCGATACCCGGAGGGAACACTGAAGCTTTCTTT	CATAIPGGNTEAFF
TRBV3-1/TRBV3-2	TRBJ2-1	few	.	TGTGCCAGCAGCCAAGATGGGGGGTTTGGTAAGGATGAGCAGTTCTTC	CASSQDGGFGKDEQFF
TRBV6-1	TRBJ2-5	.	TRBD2	TGTGCCAGCAGTAAAGGACTAGCGGGGGGGGAAGAGACCCAGTACTTC	CASSKGLAGGEETQYF